The T cell receptor (beta chain) under discussion was sequenced for a study of human T cells and chemical hapten exposure. The time point denotes: patch test 2, 6 weeks after DPC sensitization. The treatment denotes: therapeutic diphenylcyclopropenone sensitization with weekly scalp DPC. TCRdb processed the RACE reads anew with MiXCR; each CDR3 protein has one entry. The repertoire consists of tens of thousands of distinct CDR3 sequences, with 10% occurring once and the leading ten covering around 4.7%. This clonotype was counted only a few times. The CDR3 runs 13 residues. Trimming removed 2 bases at V and 6 bases at J, with 13 bases between. Germline V gene data show CDR1 as GTSNPN and CDR2 as SVGIG (reference sequence).

The TCR comes from a woman in her forties or fifties with alopecia areata. Some clones in this sample may be carry-over from other donors' samples. Sequenced here: whole blood, sampled in connection with sensitization to the hapten diphenylcyclopropenone (DPC). The chain couples TRBV30 to TRBJ1-2, with D possibly matching TRBD1 (5 bases). The CDR3 nucleotides are TGTGCCTGGAGTCCACGGGGGTCCGATGGCTACACCTTC. Amino acid sequence: CAWSPRGSDGYTF.